The following is a T cell receptor (beta chain) sequence with its context. The antigen remains undetermined. Trimming cost V 5 bases and J 0 bases; bases outside gene matches: 6. CDR1 and CDR2 from the germline V gene are SGHTA and FQGNSA. The CDR3 spans 17 residues. Unique molecular identifiers were present in the TCR beta cDNA libraries. Hundreds of thousands of cDNA molecules came from approximately 1 to 10 million T cells. TCRdb passed the PCR reads through MiXCR, listing each CDR3 protein once. The sample comprises hundreds of thousands of distinct CDR3 sequences, roughly 47% of which are singletons, and about 1.5% rests with the top ten. This record belongs to a study of post-analysis software for immune sequencing data. Study at large: There were relapsing-remitting, secondary progressive and progressive-relapsing multiple sclerosis among the disease courses included. Study results and caveats: Controls' normalized Chao1 diversity significantly exceeded that of multiple sclerosis patients. TRBV segments more frequent in patients than in controls numbered roughly five and included TRBV5-6, TRBV5-1 and TRBV20-1.

V and J are TRBV7-2 and TRBJ2-6; 8 bases line up with TRBD2. The sequence was collected from a girl aged 10-17 years with multiple sclerosis. Source material: blood. The CDR3 DNA is TGTGCCAGCAGCCCCCGAGCGGGGGTCTCTGGGGCCAACGTCCTGACTTTC. Its protein is CASSPRAGVSGANVLTF. Drawing the rest from reference TRBV7-2 and TRBJ2-6, the complete variable domain is GAGVSQSPSNKVTEKGKDVELRCDPISGHTALYWYRQSLGQGLEFLIYFQGNSAPDKSGLPSDRFSAERTGGSVSTLTIQRTQQEDSAVYLCASSPRAGVSGANVLTFGAGSRLTVL.